The rows below give T cell receptor beta chains drawn from one sample of a study of shared clonotypes between healthy human individuals. TCRdb's copy holds only in-frame clones and misses some; the assay was immunoSEQ multiplex PCR. The sample includes approximately 2.5 million clones, 80% to 95% of them seen just once. Sequencing was performed on naive CD4+ T cells from PBMCs. All receptors come from a man younger than 30 in good health. Some clones in this sample may be carry-over from other donors' samples. Each CDR3 is given with its conserved first and last residue. The order of the fields is J gene, V gene, D gene, clone size, CDR3 DNA, CDR3 protein. The D gene is left open where the match is weak. For some rows the clone size is stated as once, few or many, or as a class when expanded; others skip it.

TRBJ2-5 TRBV2 NA NA TGTGCCAGCAGTGATTCGGGGGGCTCTGAGACCCAGTACTTC CASSDSGGSETQYF
TRBJ2-1 TRBV9 TRBD2 NA TGTGCCAGCGCCCCGTTGGGAGGGCCTAGGGATGAGCAGTTCTTC CASAPLGGPRDEQFF
TRBJ1-4 TRBV4-2 NA once TGTGCCAGCAGACCCGGGGGTGTAGGTGAAAAACTGTTTTTT CASRPGGVGEKLFF
TRBJ2-7 TRBV9 NA few TGTGCCAGCAGCGTAGACTCACTAGAGACTAACGAGCAGTACTTC CASSVDSLETNEQYF
TRBJ2-2 TRBV7-8 NA NA TGTGCCAGCAGCTTACGGGCTAGCGCCATGACCGGGGAGCTGTTTTTT CASSLRASAMTGELFF
TRBJ2-7 TRBV7-6 NA NA TGTGCCAGCAGCCGCATCGGGGCCTACGAGCAGTACTTC CASSRIGAYEQYF
TRBJ2-2 TRBV27 NA NA TGTGCCAGCAGTGCCTTCCCGCTCACCCGTGACACCGGGGAGCTGTTTTTT CASSAFPLTRDTGELFF
TRBJ2-7 TRBV6-6 TRBD2 NA TGTGCCAGCAGTCGGGGGGTAGCGGGAGTCTACGAGCAGTACTTC CASSRGVAGVYEQYF
TRBJ2-7 TRBV7-2 TRBD2 NA TGTGCCAGCAGCCCTAGGGGACTAGCGGGAGGAGCCAACGAGCAGTACTTC CASSPRGLAGGANEQYF
TRBJ2-7 TRBV27 NA NA TGTGCCAGCAGTTTACCGGGGGCCCATATCTACGAGCAGTACTTC CASSLPGAHIYEQYF
TRBJ1-5 TRBV9 NA NA TGTGCCAGCAGCGTATCCAAGAGGCGAAGTCAGCCCCAGCATTTT CASSVSKRRSQPQHF
TRBJ2-3 TRBV14 NA NA TGTGCCAGCAGTCCCGGGGCCACCCCAACAGATACGCAGTATTTT CASSPGATPTDTQYF
TRBJ1-2 TRBV7-8 TRBD1 NA TGTGCCAGCAGCCCCGGGACAGCCTATGGCTACACCTTC CASSPGTAYGYTF
TRBJ2-3 TRBV29-1 NA NA TGCAGCTCCCTCCTTGACGGGAGCCCAGATACGCAGTATTTT CSSLLDGSPDTQYF
TRBJ2-1 TRBV7-3 NA NA TGTGCCAGCAGCCCCGGCCAGGGGTCCTACAATGAGCAGTTCTTC CASSPGQGSYNEQFF
TRBJ1-1 TRBV7-9 NA NA TGTGCCAGCAGACAAAACAGGGTTGGGGACACTGAAGCTTTCTTT CASRQNRVGDTEAFF
TRBJ2-1 TRBV9 NA NA TGTGCCAGCAGCGTATCCGGGGGCTTGCTTGTGGGGTCGTACAATGAGCAGTTCTTC CASSVSGGLLVGSYNEQFF
TRBJ2-4 TRBV5-6 NA NA TGTGCCAGCAGCTTGGCCCACTGGGGTGCCAAAAACATTCAGTACTTC CASSLAHWGAKNIQYF